These 21 T cell receptor beta chains were all obtained from the same sample, sequenced in a study of blood T cell repertoires in COVID-19. TCRdb keeps only in-frame clones here, not all; method: immunoSEQ multiplex PCR. The table lists about 36,000 clones, roughly 78% of them singletons, with approximately 15% in the top ten. The sample comprised peripheral blood. Every receptor here comes from a man between 65 and 85 years old with acute or convalescent COVID-19.

The chain combines TRBV5-6 with TRBJ1-1, with D perhaps TRBD1 (6 bases). There are 16 residues in the CDR3. CDR1 and CDR2 (germline): SGHDT, YYEEEE. V lost 3 bases to trimming and J lost 2 bases, with 17 bases between them. CDR3 loop: CASSSPGGGGNTEAFF. The CDR3 nucleotides read TGTGCCAGCAGCTCCCCCGGGGGAGGGGGAAACACTGAAGCTTTCTTT. Drawing the rest from reference TRBV5-6 and TRBJ1-1, the complete variable domain is DAGVTQSPTHLIKTRGQQVTLRCSPKSGHDTVSWYQQALGQGPQFIFQYYEEEERQRGNFPDRFSGHQFPNYSSELNVNALLLGDSALYLCASSSPGGGGNTEAFFGQGTRLTVV.

V usage is TRBV6-2 or TRBV6-3 and J usage is TRBJ2-7; 8 bases are a match to TRBD1. CDR3 length: 15 amino acids. Germline lookup yields CDR1 MNHEY and CDR2 SVGEGT. V lost 4 bases and J lost 6; bases outside the gene matches: 11. CDR3 sequence: CASSSGQDPSGEQYF. CDR3 DNA sequence: TGTGCCAGCAGTTCGGGACAGGACCCATCCGGCGAGCAGTACTTC.

Only a few counts were recorded for this clone. The rearrangement links TRBV29-1 to TRBJ1-3, with TRBD1 matching 9 bases. V was pared by 4 bases and J by 10 bases, with 5 bases of the junction left unmatched. The CDR3 runs 12 residues. The V gene's germline CDR1 is SQVTM and CDR2 ANQGSEA. CDR3: CSVGDRVDTIYF. CDR3 sequence (DNA): TGCAGCGTTGGGGACAGGGTAGATACCATATATTTT.

This clone was counted between two and nine times. The V and J genes are TRBV6-5 and TRBJ1-5; 9 bases match TRBD1. CDR3 length equals 14 residues. With 6 bases clipped from V and 6 bases from J, the junction kept 6 bases outside the gene matches. In germline, CDR1 is MNHEY, CDR2 SVGAGI. The CDR3: CASRSGTGSQPQHF. The CDR3 coding sequence is TGTGCCAGCAGGTCCGGGACAGGGAGTCAGCCCCAGCATTTT.

The rearrangement uses TRBV28 and TRBJ2-1, with D possibly TRBD2 on 6 matching bases. Trimming took off 10 bases at V and 5 bases at J, with 12 bases between the two ends. The germline V gene has CDR1 MDHEN and CDR2 SYDVKM. The CDR3 is made up of 12 amino acids. The CDR3 sequence is CAISGGNNEQFF. CDR3 nucleotide sequence: TGTGCCATATCTGGAGGGAACAATGAGCAGTTCTTC.

The V and J genes are TRBV5-1 and TRBJ1-4; no clear D gene. V was pared by 0 bases and J by 0 bases, with 12 bases between. There are 17 residues in the CDR3. Germline V gives CDR1 SGHRS, CDR2 YFSETQ. The CDR3 region is CASSLASITATNEKLFF. In DNA, the CDR3 is TGCGCCAGCAGCTTGGCGAGTATCACGGCAACTAATGAAAAACTGTTTTTT.

This clone was found once. The DNA of the CDR3 is TGTGCCAGTAGTATATACCCAGGGGGTAACACCGGGGAGCTGTTTTTT. Its translation: CASSIYPGGNTGELFF. V and J are TRBV19 and TRBJ2-2; 7 bases match TRBD1. After removal of 2 bases from V and 2 bases from J, the junction contained 5 bases not matched to a gene. The CDR3 spans 16 residues. Germline CDR1 reads LNHDA; CDR2 reads SQIVND (reference sequence).

The rearrangement joins TRBV7-2 to TRBJ2-2; no clear D. This CDR3 is built from 15 residues. The ends were cut back, 1 base at V and 5 bases at J, with 11 bases in the middle. Germline CDR1 SGHTA, CDR2 FQGNSA. This CDR3 is CASSLDGGFTGELFF. DNA of the CDR3: TGTGCCAGCAGCTTAGACGGTGGTTTTACCGGGGAGCTGTTTTTT.

V is TRBV7-2 and J is TRBJ1-1; 9 bases agree with TRBD1. Germline-derived CDR1 and CDR2 are SGHTA and FQGNSA. This CDR3 spans 16 amino acids. V gave up 5 bases and J gave up 1 base; unmatched junction bases: 8. CDR3 bases: TGTGCCAGCAGCCCGGGACAGGGAGCAGGGAACACTGAAGCTTTCTTT. Translation gives CASSPGQGAGNTEAFF.

This clone is a singleton in its sample. This chain links TRBV5-5 with TRBJ1-5; D is undetermined. Looked up from germline, CDR1 is SGHKS and CDR2 is YYEKEE (reference sequence). The length of the CDR3 is 13 residues. The V end lost 7 bases, the J end lost 2 bases, and 10 bases lay between the germline ends. Here the CDR3 DNA reads TGTGCCAGCGCCTTGAGAGGCAATCAGCCCCAGCATTTT. Its translation: CASALRGNQPQHF.

This clone has only a few counts. The J gene is TRBJ1-3, the V gene TRBV28; unclear D gene. V was clipped by 7 bases and J by 0 bases, with 10 bases between them. The V gene's germline CDR1 is MDHEN and CDR2 SYDVKM. The CDR3 extends over 14 amino acids. The CDR3 loop reads CASNTQSSGNTIYF. In nucleotides, the CDR3 is TGTGCCAGCAACACACAGAGCTCTGGAAACACCATATATTTT. The full variable domain, with the rest looked up from reference TRBV28 and TRBJ1-3, is DVKVTQSSRYLVKRTGEKVFLECVQDMDHENMFWYRQDPGLGLRLIYFSYDVKMKEKGDIPEGYSVSREKKERFSLILESASTNQTSMYLCASNTQSSGNTIYFGEGSWLTVV.

J is TRBJ1-5 and V is TRBV6-5; TRBD1 agrees at 7 bases. Germline lookup yields CDR1 MNHEY and CDR2 SVGAGI. The CDR3 extends over 15 amino acids. With V trimmed by 7 bases and J by 5 bases, 11 bases remained unmatched. The CDR3 DNA reads TGTGCCAGCACAAACAGGGGAGGCCTCGATCAGCCCCAGCATTTT. Residues: CASTNRGGLDQPQHF.

The chain joins TRBV9 to TRBJ2-2; 7 nucleotides align to TRBD1. This CDR3 contains 16 residues. J gave up 4 bases and V 4 bases, and 10 bases lay outside the gene matches. Germline assignment: CDR1 SGDLS and CDR2 YYNGEE. CDR3 loop: CASSPRQGMGTGELFF. The CDR3 DNA sequence: TGTGCCAGCAGCCCGAGACAGGGTATGGGCACCGGGGAGCTGTTTTTT.

V usage is TRBV5-6 and J usage is TRBJ1-5, with 7 bases that match TRBD1. CDR1 is SGHDT, CDR2 YYEEEE, per germline. Losses at the gene ends were 3 bases for V and 7 bases for J; bases not matched to a gene: 10. The CDR3 has 15 residues. The CDR3 sequence: CASSSTGARGQPQHF. For the CDR3, the DNA is TGTGCCAGCAGCTCCACAGGGGCGCGAGGACAGCCCCAGCATTTT. Using reference TRBV5-6 and TRBJ1-5 for the parts outside the CDR3, the full variable domain is DAGVTQSPTHLIKTRGQQVTLRCSPKSGHDTVSWYQQALGQGPQFIFQYYEEEERQRGNFPDRFSGHQFPNYSSELNVNALLLGDSALYLCASSSTGARGQPQHFGDGTRLSIL.

The DNA of the CDR3 is TGTGCCAGCAGTCGCACTCCCGGGACAGCATCCAATGAGCAGTTCTTC. Residues: CASSRTPGTASNEQFF. The rearrangement joins TRBV6-4 to TRBJ2-1; 7 bases match TRBD1. The V segment lost 5 bases and the J segment 6 bases; nucleotides outside the gene matches: 13. The length of the CDR3 is 16 residues. Germline values: CDR1 MRHNA, CDR2 SNTAGT.

This chain joins TRBV9 and TRBJ1-6; TRBD1 might be the D (5 bases). The CDR3 has 15 residues. Germline-derived CDR1 and CDR2 are SGDLS and YYNGEE. Trimming stripped 4 bases from V and 6 bases from J, with 14 bases between. CDR3 coding DNA: TGTGCCAGCAGCCCTGGGCAGGGCCCTAATTCACCCCTCCACTTT. It translates to CASSPGQGPNSPLHF.

This clone counts as medium-sized. The rearrangement links TRBV27 to TRBJ1-5, with a weak D call TRBD1 (6 bases). From germline, CDR1 is MNHEY and CDR2 SMNVEV (reference sequence). The CDR3 consists of 14 residues. V lost 2 bases, J lost 5 bases, and 10 bases lay in between. The CDR3 loop is CASSLGQGYQPQHF. In DNA form, the CDR3 reads TGTGCCAGCAGTTTAGGGCAGGGGTATCAGCCCCAGCATTTT.

This clone was picked up one time. The gene calls are TRBV19 and TRBJ1-6; D might be TRBD1 (5 bases). Germline CDR1 reads LNHDA; CDR2 reads SQIVND (reference sequence). Deletions cut 7 bases from V and 9 bases from J, with 13 bases between. The CDR3 has 13 amino acids. In nucleotides, the CDR3 is TGTGCCAGTAATCCAGGGCTTGGTTCACCCCTCCACTTT. It yields the protein CASNPGLGSPLHF.

V is TRBV28 and J is TRBJ2-6; 14 nucleotides agree with TRBD2. V lost 5 bases, J lost 1 base, and 4 bases stayed unmatched. This CDR3 comprises 18 residues. The V gene's germline CDR1 is MDHEN and CDR2 SYDVKM. The CDR3 DNA reads as TGTGCCAGCAGTAAGGGACTAGCGGGAGTTTCTGGGGCCAACGTCCTGACTTTC. Amino acids: CASSKGLAGVSGANVLTF.

The V call is TRBV12-3 or TRBV12-4, the J call TRBJ1-2; D is unresolved. The ends were cut back, 5 bases at V and 6 bases at J, with 13 bases in the middle. The CDR3 has 13 residues. The CDR3 is CASSERENDGYTF. In nucleotides, the CDR3 is TGTGCCAGCAGTGAGCGGGAAAATGATGGCTACACCTTC.

V usage is TRBV6-2 or TRBV6-3 and J usage is TRBJ1-5; 7 positions agree with TRBD1. Germline V gives CDR1 MNHEY, CDR2 SVGEGT. CDR3 length: 13 residues. V lost 6 bases, J lost 5 bases, and 4 bases stayed unmatched. The CDR3 coding sequence is TGTGCCAGCAGCAGGGACAGAGATCAGCCCCAGCATTTT. Protein sequence: CASSRDRDQPQHF.